This T cell receptor beta chain stems from a study of lymphopenia after photon versus proton radiotherapy. Study-wide results and caveats: Photon-treated patients lost naive T cells and TCR diversity; proton-treated stayed stable. Larger post-nadir TCR diversity loss correlated inversely with survival in deceased patients.

Of note for this clone: The antigen remains undetermined.

From germline, CDR1 is SGHRS and CDR2 YFSETQ. The CDR3 has 15 residues. V was shortened by 0 bases and J by 0 bases, with 9 bases between the two germline ends. The protocol was immunoSEQ multiplex PCR, while the TCRdb copy is restricted to in-frame clones and leaves out a portion. This table has 75,000 to 90,000 clones, 65% to 85% appearing once. The material sequenced was peripheral blood, taken from a patient treated with proton-based radiotherapy. The sequence was obtained from a man aged 60-69 years with pancreatic cancer. This rearrangement joins TRBV5-1 to TRBJ1-2, with a possible D match to TRBD1 (5 bases). The CDR3 sequence: CASSLETETNYGYTF. For the CDR3, the DNA is TGCGCCAGCAGCTTGGAGACAGAGACTAACTATGGCTACACCTTC.